This TCR beta chain was retrieved from a study of cytomegalovirus exposure and HLA in healthy donors. This CDR3 comprises 18 residues. The V gene's germline CDR1 is LGHNA and CDR2 YNFKEQ. Trimming cost V 0 bases and J 0 bases; bases outside gene matches: 9. Vbeta (60) and Jbeta (13) primers were used in the PCR. The table came from immunoSEQ multiplex PCR; TCRdb's copy has only in-frame clones and leaves some out. Here the sample spans about 230,000 clones, more than 60% being singletons. The rearrangement links TRBV4-2 to TRBJ2-3; 7 nucleotides line up with TRBD2. The sample comprised PBMCs. This receptor was obtained from an older woman in good health and CMV-seropositive. CDR3 in DNA: TGTGCCAGCAGCCAAGATACTACGCGGGGGACTAGCACAGATACGCAGTATTTT. It translates to CASSQDTTRGTSTDTQYF.